These 20 T cell receptor beta chains came from one sample sequenced in a study of blood T cell repertoires in COVID-19. Profiled with immunoSEQ multiplex PCR; TCRdb holds only in-frame clones, not every one. The table includes tens of thousands of clones, approximately 88% detected once. Sequencing was carried out using peripheral blood. These receptors all come from a woman between 45 and 65 years old with acute or convalescent COVID-19.

J is TRBJ1-1 and V is TRBV28; the D is unclear. The CDR3 contains 16 residues. Germline V gene sequence: CDR1 MDHEN, CDR2 SYDVKM. V was pared by 1 base and J by 5 bases, with 17 bases between. CDR3 amino acids: CASSLLSGPGNTEAFF. CDR3 coding DNA: TGTGCCAGCAGTTTATTATCAGGCCCCGGGAATACTGAAGCTTTCTTT.

The chain uses TRBV19 and TRBJ1-1; 11 bases fit TRBD1. This CDR3 is 17 amino acids long. CDR1 is LNHDA and CDR2 is SQIVND in the germline V gene (reference sequence). V lost 7 bases, J lost 5 bases, and 15 bases stayed unmatched. The CDR3 nucleotides read TGTGCCAGTAAAGTTCCTCTCCAGGACAGGGGGCGGACTGAAGCTTTCTTT. Its translation: CASKVPLQDRGRTEAFF.

This clone is a singleton in its sample. V usage is TRBV28 and J usage is TRBJ2-7, with D perhaps TRBD2 (6 bases). The V gene lost 7 bases and the J gene lost 2 bases, with 12 bases spanning the gap. This CDR3 region has 13 residues. The germline V gene has CDR1 MDHEN and CDR2 SYDVKM. CDR3 nucleotide sequence: TGTGCCAGCACCGGGACTGCGCCCTACGAGCAGTACTTC. Its protein product is CASTGTAPYEQYF.

This clone is a singleton in its sample. The chain is built from TRBV6-5 and TRBJ1-3; no reliable D call. V was cut by 7 bases and J by 4 bases, with 17 bases left in between. Germline CDR1 reads MNHEY; CDR2 reads SVGAGI. This CDR3 region has 15 residues. The CDR3, as DNA: TGTGCCAGCATCTTGCAGGCCCAAGTCGGAAACACCATATATTTT. Amino acid sequence: CASILQAQVGNTIYF.

The chain recombines TRBV6-2 or TRBV6-3 with TRBJ1-4; 9 positions match TRBD1. J gave up 8 bases and V 4 bases, and 8 bases lay outside the gene matches. Per germline, CDR1 MNHEY and CDR2 SVGEGT. The CDR3 is 15 amino acids. The CDR3 protein is CASSSLGTGREKLFF. The CDR3 DNA follows: TGTGCCAGCAGTTCTCTCGGGACAGGGCGAGAAAAACTGTTTTTT.

This rearrangement joins TRBV19 to TRBJ2-2, with a tentative D call TRBD2 (6 bases). This CDR3 contains 17 residues. Between the trimmed V and J ends, which lost 3 bases and 2 bases, there was a span of 16 bases. The germline CDR1 and CDR2 sequences are LNHDA and SQIVND (reference sequence). The DNA of the CDR3 is TGTGCCAGTAGTATGGCAGGGAGGAGGCCCAACACCGGGGAGCTGTTTTTT. This translates into CASSMAGRRPNTGELFF.

This chain connects TRBV10-3 to TRBJ2-7, with D perhaps TRBD2 (6 bases). The CDR3 extends over 15 amino acids. V was clipped by 4 bases and J by 5 bases, with 18 bases between them. The V gene's germline CDR1 is ENHRY and CDR2 SYGVKD. CDR3 sequence (DNA): TGTGCCATCAGTGTTCGGGCGGGGTTCGGAGACGAGCAGTACTTC. Its protein is CAISVRAGFGDEQYF.

CDR3 loop: CASSAASGGTYEQYF. CDR3 DNA: TGTGCCAGCAGCGCCGCTAGCGGGGGAACCTACGAGCAGTACTTC. This chain connects TRBV9 to TRBJ2-7; 10 bases line up with TRBD2. Trimming took 3 bases from V and 2 from J; bases not matched to a gene: 5. The CDR3 covers 15 residues. Germline CDR1 and CDR2: SGDLS and YYNGEE.

The gene calls are TRBV19 and TRBJ1-1; a possible D gene is TRBD1 (6 bases). From germline, CDR1 is LNHDA and CDR2 SQIVND (reference sequence). Trimming pared 1 base from V and 5 bases from J, leaving 17 bases between. The CDR3 extends over 16 amino acids. CDR3 loop: CASSIASGALPTEAFF. As DNA, the CDR3 is TGTGCCAGTAGTATAGCCTCAGGGGCCCTGCCAACTGAAGCTTTCTTT. The variable domain in full, with the rest retrieved from reference TRBV19 and TRBJ1-1, is DGGITQSPKYLFRKEGQNVTLSCEQNLNHDAMYWYRQDPGQGLRLIYYSQIVNDFQKGDIAEGYSVSREKKESFPLTVTSAQKNPTAFYLCASSIASGALPTEAFFGQGTRLTVV.

The table lists this clone with a count of one. The chain employs TRBV5-8 and TRBJ1-1; tentative D call: TRBD1 (6 bases). Germline CDR1 is SGHTS and CDR2 is YDEGEE. CDR3 length: 13 amino acids. The V gene lost 4 bases and the J gene lost 5 bases, with 12 bases spanning the gap. The CDR3 nucleotides are TGTGCCAGCAGCATTACAGGGAGAACTGAAGCTTTCTTT. This sequence encodes CASSITGRTEAFF.

The V call is TRBV19, the J call TRBJ1-1; 9 bases map to TRBD1. The V and J ends lost 4 bases and 3 bases, in that order; junction bases with no gene match: 6. This CDR3 is 15 amino acids long. CDR1 and CDR2 from the germline V gene are LNHDA and SQIVND (reference sequence). In nucleotides, the CDR3 is TGTGCCAGTAGTAGGGGGACAGGGCCTGACACTGAAGCTTTCTTT. Amino acids: CASSRGTGPDTEAFF.

This sequence joins TRBV20-1 and TRBJ2-7; D is unclear. Germline V gene lookup returns CDR1 DFQATT and CDR2 SNEGSKA (reference sequence). The CDR3 has 10 residues. V lost 6 bases to trimming and J lost 4 bases, with 7 bases between them. CDR3 region: CSAPLYEQYF. Written as DNA, the CDR3 is TGCAGTGCCCCACTGTACGAGCAGTACTTC.

The V gene is TRBV5-6, the J gene TRBJ2-3; 7 bases line up with TRBD2. J lost 6 bases, V lost 3 bases, and 7 bases had no gene match. In germline, CDR1 is SGHDT, CDR2 YYEEEE. This CDR3 region has 14 residues. The CDR3 DNA reads as TGTGCCAGCAGCTCTGGCGGGAGAAGGGATACGCAGTATTTT. It codes for CASSSGGRRDTQYF.

The chain carries TRBV19 and TRBJ1-2; D possibly corresponds to TRBD1 (5 bases). The CDR3 is made up of 15 amino acids. V lost 6 bases, J lost 3 bases, and 17 bases lay in between. Per germline, CDR1 LNHDA and CDR2 SQIVND (reference sequence). The CDR3 DNA follows: TGTGCCAGTAGGGACCCCGGGGGTATACACTATGGCTACACCTTC. Its protein is CASRDPGGIHYGYTF.

The chain employs TRBV2 and TRBJ1-1; D uncertain. This CDR3 has 14 residues. Between the trimmed V and J ends, which lost 4 bases and 0 bases, there was a span of 9 bases. Germline V gene lookup returns CDR1 SNHLY and CDR2 FYNNEI. The CDR3 sequence: CASSVTGLNTEAFF. DNA for the CDR3: TGTGCCAGCAGTGTCACTGGGCTGAACACTGAAGCTTTCTTT.

This chain connects TRBV5-1 to TRBJ1-3, with 8 bases identical to TRBD1. CDR3 size: 15 residues. The V gene end was trimmed by 4 bases and the J gene end by 2 bases; junction bases not matched to a gene: 5. Germline lookup yields CDR1 SGHRS and CDR2 YFSETQ. CDR3 bases: TGCGCCAGCAGCCTTGACAGGGGAGCTGGAAACACCATATATTTT. This codes for CASSLDRGAGNTIYF. Full variable domain (outside the CDR3, taken from reference TRBV5-1 and TRBJ1-3): KAGVTQTPRYLIKTRGQQVTLSCSPISGHRSVSWYQQTPGQGLQFLFEYFSETQRNKGNFPGRFSGRQFSNSRSEMNVSTLELGDSALYLCASSLDRGAGNTIYFGEGSWLTVV.

The rearrangement joins TRBV4-2 to TRBJ2-1, with 9 nucleotides matching TRBD2. The CDR3 consists of 16 residues. In germline, CDR1 is LGHNA, CDR2 YNFKEQ. V lost 0 bases and J lost 9; bases outside the gene matches: 9. The CDR3, as DNA: TGTGCCAGCAGCCAAGAACCTAGACTAGCGGTTAGTGAGCAGTTCTTC. Protein sequence: CASSQEPRLAVSEQFF.

The J gene is TRBJ1-2, the V gene TRBV27; no reliable D call. The germline V gene encodes CDR1 MNHEY and CDR2 SMNVEV (reference sequence). The V end was cut by 4 bases, the J end by 11 bases, with 14 bases between. CDR3 size: 12 residues. CDR3 protein: CASSSTGRGYTF. For the CDR3, the DNA is TGTGCCAGCAGTTCCACCGGCCGGGGATACACCTTC.

V gene TRBV6-5 combines with J gene TRBJ1-4; 9 nucleotides line up with TRBD1. Trimming cost V 2 bases and J 4 bases; bases outside gene matches: 5. The germline gives CDR1 MNHEY, CDR2 SVGAGI. The CDR3 runs to 16 residues. The CDR3 sequence is CASSYSAGQGNEKLFF. The DNA of the CDR3 is TGTGCCAGCAGTTACAGCGCGGGACAGGGTAATGAAAAACTGTTTTTT.

The chain joins TRBV9 to TRBJ2-7, with a weak D call TRBD1 (6 bases). The germline V gene encodes CDR1 SGDLS and CDR2 YYNGEE. There are 16 residues in the CDR3. V shed 0 bases and J shed 2 bases, with 15 bases lying between them. The DNA of the CDR3 is TGTGCCAGCAGCGTAGGTTCGACAGGACCAACCTACGAGCAGTACTTC. Protein: CASSVGSTGPTYEQYF.